This record covers a single T cell receptor beta chain. This sample was included in a study of OX40 agonist ivuxolimab in advanced cancers. Only in-frame clones appear in the TCRdb table, and some are missing; sequencing was by immunoSEQ multiplex PCR. The repertoire includes around 98,000 clones, roughly 87% of them detected once, and over 0.4% sits in the top ten. The CDR3 contains 13 residues. CDR1 is MNHNY, CDR2 SVGAGI, per germline (reference sequence). The ends were cut back, 7 bases at V and 0 bases at J, with 10 bases in the middle. The sequence derives from an adult with an advanced solid tumor such as melanoma, head and neck, liver or kidney cancer. This chain uses TRBV6-6 with TRBJ2-7; D may correspond to TRBD1 or TRBD2 (5 bases each). Source: CD4+ or CD8+ T cells sorted from blood, taken in a trial of the OX40 agonist ivuxolimab. CDR3 loop: CASNLGTSYEQYF. The CDR3 coding sequence is TGTGCCAGCAACCTAGGGACCTCCTACGAGCAGTACTTC.